Below are 32 T cell receptor beta chains sequenced from a single sample in a study of shared clonotypes between healthy human individuals. Naive-designated CD8 cells lacked CD45RO, were positively enriched for CCR7, and omitted terminally differentiated effector memory CD45RA+ cells. Method: immunoSEQ multiplex PCR; TCRdb's copy keeps in-frame clones and lacks some. The sample consists of about 1,800,000 clones, about 95% of them appearing once. The sequencing input was naive CD8+ T cells sorted from blood. Every receptor here comes from a man aged 18-30 years in good health.

The chain combines TRBV7-2 with TRBJ2-5; the D call may be TRBD1 or TRBD2 (5 bases each). There are 14 residues in the CDR3. Per germline, CDR1 SGHTA and CDR2 FQGNSA. Deletions cut 7 bases from V and 2 bases from J, with 14 bases between. The CDR3 spells CASNSWGSQETQYF. The CDR3 DNA is TGTGCCAGCAACTCTTGGGGGTCACAAGAGACCCAGTACTTC.

The rearrangement links TRBV11-2 to TRBJ2-2, with 8 bases lining up with TRBD1. Looked up from germline, CDR1 is SGHAT and CDR2 is FQNNGV. The CDR3 has 16 amino acids. V was clipped by 6 bases and J by 7 bases; unmatched bases: 13. CDR3 nucleotide sequence: TGTGCCAGCAGGCCCGGGACAGGCGGGCCTGACGGGGAGCTGTTTTTT. Translated: CASRPGTGGPDGELFF. Looking up the rest from reference TRBV11-2 and TRBJ2-2 gives the full variable domain: EAGVAQSPRYKIIEKRQSVAFWCNPISGHATLYWYQQILGQGPKLLIQFQNNGVVDDSQLPKDRFSAERLKGVDSTLKIQPAKLEDSAVYLCASRPGTGGPDGELFFGEGSRLTVL.

The chain combines TRBV6-6 with TRBJ1-1, with a tentative D call TRBD1 (5 bases). V lost 6 bases, J lost 11 bases, and 16 bases lay in between. The CDR3 spans 12 residues. From germline, CDR1 is MNHNY and CDR2 SVGAGI (reference sequence). CDR3 sequence: CASRDPGGEAFF. CDR3 coding DNA: TGTGCCAGCAGGGACCCCGGGGGTGAGGCTTTCTTT.

This clone was observed once. The chain employs TRBV2 and TRBJ2-2; 9 bases match TRBD1. Trimming at V came to 7 bases and at J to 3 bases, leaving 3 bases not matched to a gene. CDR1 is SNHLY and CDR2 is FYNNEI in the germline V gene. The CDR3 covers 14 residues. CDR3 sequence: CASIRQGDTGELFF. The DNA for the CDR3 is TGTGCCAGCATCCGACAGGGGGACACCGGGGAGCTGTTTTTT.

The V gene is TRBV4-1, the J gene TRBJ2-7; D tentatively reads TRBD1 or TRBD2 (6 bases each). V lost 1 base, J lost 7 bases, and 11 bases lay in between. CDR3 length: 13 amino acids. Per the germline V gene, CDR1 is MGHRA and CDR2 is YSYEKL. The CDR3 is CASSQVKGGEQYF. The CDR3 nucleotides read TGCGCCAGCAGCCAAGTTAAAGGGGGGGAGCAGTACTTC.

The chain joins TRBV10-1 to TRBJ2-1; no definite D call. V was shortened by 4 bases and J by 1 base, with 8 bases between the two germline ends. The CDR3 runs to 14 residues. Germline V gene sequence: CDR1 WNHNN, CDR2 SYGVQD (reference sequence). The CDR3 is CASSAGHSYNEQFF. In DNA form, the CDR3 reads TGCGCCAGCAGTGCCGGGCATTCCTACAATGAGCAGTTCTTC.

V and J are TRBV27 and TRBJ2-1, with D unclear. Per germline, CDR1 MNHEY and CDR2 SMNVEV (reference sequence). The CDR3 totals 14 residues. Trimming took 7 bases from V and 5 from J, leaving 15 bases between them. In nucleotides, the CDR3 is TGTGCCAGCATCCAATGGGGTGTCCACAATGAGCAGTTCTTC. This sequence encodes CASIQWGVHNEQFF.

Concerning this clone itself: Distinct nucleotide sequences in the sample also encode this CDR3. The rearrangement links TRBV19 to TRBJ1-5; D gene unclear. This CDR3 has 13 amino acids. Germline loops: CDR1 LNHDA, CDR2 SQIVND (reference sequence). V was cut by 3 bases and J by 2 bases, with 5 bases left in between. The CDR3 nucleotides are TGTGCCAGTAGTATGTCGGGCAATCAGCCCCAGCATTTT. Translating it yields CASSMSGNQPQHF.

This rearrangement joins TRBV6-5 to TRBJ2-5, with 12 bases fitting TRBD1. Germline trimming cut 6 bases from V and 5 bases from J; bases unmatched to any gene: 7. The CDR3 extends over 15 amino acids. Germline loops: CDR1 MNHEY, CDR2 SVGAGI. CDR3 loop: CASREGQGAWETQYF. Here the CDR3 DNA reads TGTGCCAGCAGAGAGGGACAGGGGGCGTGGGAGACCCAGTACTTC.

This clone was seen once. The V and J genes are TRBV29-1 and TRBJ2-5; 9 nucleotides match TRBD2. Germline V gives CDR1 SQVTM, CDR2 ANQGSEA. Germline trimming cut 4 bases from V and 6 bases from J; bases unmatched to any gene: 6. The CDR3 totals 13 residues. The CDR3 spells CSVGGTSWQTQYF. The CDR3 DNA is TGCAGCGTTGGTGGGACTAGCTGGCAGACCCAGTACTTC.

The genes are TRBV6-1 and TRBJ2-2; D remains unclear. CDR1 MNHNS and CDR2 SASEGT come from the germline V gene. The CDR3 has 13 amino acids. V lost 4 bases to trimming and J lost 4 bases, with 7 bases between them. The CDR3: CASSAGVTGELFF. In DNA form, the CDR3 reads TGTGCCAGCAGTGCAGGCGTCACCGGGGAGCTGTTTTTT.

As for this clone: The sample carries other DNA sequences with the same CDR3. V gene TRBV9 combines with J gene TRBJ2-7, with D possibly TRBD1 on 6 matching bases. Trimming stripped 0 bases from V and 0 bases from J, with 10 bases between. CDR1 SGDLS and CDR2 YYNGEE come from the germline V gene. CDR3 length: 15 amino acids. In nucleotides, the CDR3 is TGTGCCAGCAGCGTAGCGGCAGGGGCCTCCTACGAGCAGTACTTC. It codes for CASSVAAGASYEQYF.

CDR3 nucleotide sequence: TGTGCCAGCAGCCATCGGACAGCCAGCTCCTACGAGCAGTACTTC. This gives the protein CASSHRTASSYEQYF. V usage is TRBV5-8 and J usage is TRBJ2-7; D may be TRBD1 (6 bases). CDR3 length: 15 residues. Germline loops: CDR1 SGHTS, CDR2 YDEGEE. V was clipped by 4 bases and J by 0 bases, with 14 bases between them.

V usage is TRBV29-1 and J usage is TRBJ2-7, with 7 nucleotides matching TRBD1. The CDR3 sequence is 15 residues long. Looked up from germline, CDR1 is SQVTM and CDR2 is ANQGSEA. V shed 7 bases, J shed 0 bases, and the junction held 12 bases outside the gene matches. The CDR3 region has the DNA TGCAGCGCCGAGGGGGCGAGGGAACCCTCCTACGAGCAGTACTTC. It yields the protein CSAEGAREPSYEQYF.

This rearrangement joins TRBV6-1 to TRBJ1-5; 9 bases align to TRBD1. This CDR3 spans 13 amino acids. Germline CDR1 is MNHNS and CDR2 is SASEGT. V was clipped by 7 bases and J by 5 bases; unmatched bases: 3. The CDR3 nucleotides are TGTGCCAGCACCCGGACAGGGGATCAGCCCCAGCATTTT. This gives the protein CASTRTGDQPQHF.

The V gene is TRBV7-9, the J gene TRBJ2-1; 7 bases map to TRBD2. There are 14 residues in the CDR3. Losses at the gene ends were 2 bases for V and 7 bases for J; bases not matched to a gene: 5. Germline V lookup: CDR1 SEHNR, CDR2 FQNEAQ (reference sequence). The CDR3 region has the DNA TGTGCCAGCAGCTTACGGGAGGAATTTAATGAGCAGTTCTTC. Encoded protein: CASSLREEFNEQFF.

As DNA, the CDR3 is TGTGCCAGCAGCCTTGAAACAGGGGGCGTAAACACCGGGGAGCTGTTTTTT. This gives the protein CASSLETGGVNTGELFF. V and J are TRBV13 and TRBJ2-2; TRBD1 matches at 9 bases. The junction had 9 bases not matched to a gene; V was cut back by 5 bases and J by 2 bases. CDR1 and CDR2 from the germline V gene are PRHDT and FYEKMQ (reference sequence). The CDR3 is 17 amino acids.

The chain is built from TRBV15 and TRBJ2-7, with a tentative D call TRBD1 (6 bases). In germline, CDR1 is LNHNV, CDR2 YYDKDF (reference sequence). The CDR3 is 16 amino acids. With 0 bases removed from V and 1 base from J, the gap between germline ends came to 13 bases. The CDR3 bases are TGTGCCACCAGCAGAGACAGGGGCTACGAATCCTACGAGCAGTACTTC. Translation: CATSRDRGYESYEQYF.

V is TRBV6-5 and J is TRBJ2-1; TRBD2 might be the D (5 bases). Looked up from germline, CDR1 is MNHEY and CDR2 is SVGAGI. The CDR3 sequence is 12 residues long. Between the trimmed V and J ends, which lost 10 bases and 9 bases, there was a span of 16 bases. This chain's CDR3 is CATRASTGEQFF. The CDR3 nucleotides read TGTGCCACCAGAGCTAGCACCGGTGAGCAGTTCTTC.

V usage is TRBV10-3 and J usage is TRBJ2-7; 7 bases map to TRBD2. After removal of 0 bases from V and 5 bases from J, the junction contained 7 bases not matched to a gene. CDR3 size: 15 residues. Germline V gene lookup returns CDR1 ENHRY and CDR2 SYGVKD. CDR3 coding DNA: TGTGCCATCAGTGAGTCGAGACTAGCTCCAAACGAGCAGTACTTC. The encoded protein is CAISESRLAPNEQYF.

This clone occurred once. This sequence joins TRBV28 and TRBJ2-3, with TRBD2 identical over 8 bases. Trimming removed 3 bases from V and 4 bases from J; junction bases left unmatched: 9. CDR3 length: 16 amino acids. In germline, CDR1 is MDHEN, CDR2 SYDVKM. The CDR3 region has the DNA TGTGCCAGCAGTTTTCGGGGGGGGGCTTTAGCAGATACGCAGTATTTT. Translating it yields CASSFRGGALADTQYF.

The chain employs TRBV11-1 and TRBJ2-2; no clear D gene. Germline assignment: CDR1 SGHAT and CDR2 FQDESV (reference sequence). The V gene lost 4 bases and the J gene lost 7 bases, with 7 bases spanning the gap. There are 12 residues in the CDR3. The CDR3 region has the DNA TGTGCCAGCAGCTCGAATGACGGGGAGCTGTTTTTT. It is translated as CASSSNDGELFF.

The chain has TRBV7-3 and TRBJ1-5; TRBD1 matches at 7 bases. This CDR3 is built from 20 residues. V lost 1 base, J lost 2 bases, and 17 bases stayed unmatched. Germline CDR1 is SGHTA and CDR2 is FQGTGA. The CDR3 sequence is CASSLSVTGKEGYGNQPQHF. CDR3 DNA: TGTGCCAGCAGCTTAAGCGTGACAGGGAAGGAGGGATATGGCAATCAGCCCCAGCATTTT.

The chain uses TRBV5-1 and TRBJ1-5, with D possibly matching TRBD1 (6 bases). The CDR3 has 13 amino acids. V was cut by 0 bases and J by 7 bases, with 8 bases left in between. The germline CDR1 and CDR2 sequences are SGHRS and YFSETQ. The CDR3 DNA reads TGCGCCAGCAGCTTGGACAGGGCCCAGCCCCAGCATTTT. Encoded protein: CASSLDRAQPQHF.

V usage is TRBV5-5 and J usage is TRBJ1-4; possible D gene TRBD1, 6 bases. The CDR3 sequence is 13 residues long. V was cut by 2 bases and J by 8 bases, with 10 bases left in between. CDR1 and CDR2 (germline): SGHKS, YYEKEE (reference sequence). CDR3 protein: CASSFLGGEKLFF. The CDR3 nucleotides are TGTGCCAGCAGCTTTCTAGGGGGGGAAAAACTGTTTTTT.

Note on this clone: Other DNA sequences in the sample encode the same CDR3. The gene calls are TRBV5-5 and TRBJ1-3; D is uncertain. The CDR3 consists of 15 residues. The germline V and J ends were trimmed by 0 bases and 0 bases, with 7 bases remaining between them. Germline CDR1 reads SGHKS; CDR2 reads YYEKEE (reference sequence). The CDR3 DNA is TGTGCCAGCAGCTTGGCCGGCGGCTCTGGAAACACCATATATTTT. Encoded protein: CASSLAGGSGNTIYF.

CDR3 bases: TGCGCCAGCAGCCACCTTTCGGGGGCCTGGGTCGGGGAGCTGTTTTTT. Amino acids: CASSHLSGAWVGELFF. This chain uses TRBV4-1 with TRBJ2-2; D is possibly TRBD1 or TRBD2 (6 bases each). CDR3 size: 16 residues. V lost 3 bases to trimming and J lost 7 bases, with 18 bases between them. CDR1 is MGHRA, CDR2 YSYEKL, per germline.

With regard to this clone: The same CDR3 can be traced to other DNA sequences in this sample. The chain recombines TRBV9 with TRBJ1-3, with D perhaps TRBD1 (5 bases). The germline gives CDR1 SGDLS, CDR2 YYNGEE. V was trimmed by 3 bases and J by 4 bases, leaving 5 bases between them. This CDR3 has 12 residues. Here the CDR3 reads CASSGTGNTIYF. CDR3 bases: TGTGCCAGCAGCGGGACAGGAAACACCATATATTTT.

Note on this clone: This specimen includes other DNA sequences encoding the same CDR3. The rearrangement uses TRBV13 and TRBJ2-3; D gene ambiguous. The ends were cut back, 3 bases at V and 1 base at J, with 2 bases in the middle. Germline values: CDR1 PRHDT, CDR2 FYEKMQ (reference sequence). This CDR3 is 12 amino acids long. The CDR3 loop reads CASSFGTDTQYF. CDR3 sequence (DNA): TGTGCCAGCAGCTTTGGCACAGATACGCAGTATTTT.

The chain has TRBV13 and TRBJ2-1; TRBD2 agrees at 10 bases. V was clipped by 4 bases and J by 7 bases; unmatched bases: 7. This CDR3 region has 15 residues. Germline loops: CDR1 PRHDT, CDR2 FYEKMQ (reference sequence). In DNA, the CDR3 is TGTGCCAGCAGCTCCCTAGCGGGGGCGGGGAATGAGCAGTTCTTC. Translated: CASSSLAGAGNEQFF.

The chain combines TRBV10-3 with TRBJ2-2; TRBD1 might be the D (6 bases). The CDR3 extends over 15 amino acids. Germline V CDR1 and CDR2: ENHRY, SYGVKD. Deletions cut 2 bases from V and 2 bases from J, with 9 bases between. CDR3 region: CAISESGTNTGELFF. The CDR3, as DNA: TGTGCCATCAGTGAGAGTGGGACAAACACCGGGGAGCTGTTTTTT.

As for this clone: The sample holds other DNA sequences that translate to the same CDR3. The chain carries TRBV6-5 and TRBJ1-2; 8 bases are shared with TRBD1. Per germline, CDR1 MNHEY and CDR2 SVGAGI. V lost 6 bases to trimming and J lost 3 bases; unmatched junction nucleotides: 6. This CDR3 has 14 amino acids. CDR3 nucleotides: TGTGCCAGCAGCCCGACAGGGGAGGACTATGGCTACACCTTC. It codes for CASSPTGEDYGYTF.